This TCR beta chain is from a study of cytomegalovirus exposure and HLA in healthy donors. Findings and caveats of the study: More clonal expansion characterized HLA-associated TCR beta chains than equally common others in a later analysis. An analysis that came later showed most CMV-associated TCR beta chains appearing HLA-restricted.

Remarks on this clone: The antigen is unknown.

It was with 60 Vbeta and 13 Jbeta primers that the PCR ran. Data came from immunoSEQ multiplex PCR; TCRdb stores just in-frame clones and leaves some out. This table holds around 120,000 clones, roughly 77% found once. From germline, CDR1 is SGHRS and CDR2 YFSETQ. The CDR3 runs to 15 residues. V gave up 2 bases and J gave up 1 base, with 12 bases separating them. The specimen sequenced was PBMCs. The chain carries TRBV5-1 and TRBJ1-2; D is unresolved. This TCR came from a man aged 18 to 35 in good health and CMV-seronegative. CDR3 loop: CASSFTPEGNYGYTF. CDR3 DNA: TGCGCCAGCAGCTTTACCCCGGAGGGTAACTATGGCTACACCTTC.